A selection of T cell receptor beta chains follows, all from one sample in a study of T cell repertoires in cytomegalovirus infection. The antigens for these receptors are not known. MiXCR was run by TCRdb on the reads, yielding one entry per CDR3 protein. The sample consists of around 800,000 distinct CDR3 sequences, about 33% of them appearing once. Specimen: cultured CD8+ T cells from PBMCs, collected from culture after CMV antigen stimulation. These receptors were taken from a human donor in good health (CMV status not recorded). Some clones in this sample may be carry-over from other donors' samples. The CDR3 runs from the conserved cysteine through the conserved F or W. D genes are given only for firm matches. A row's size may be missing; if present it is once, few, many or a size class.

length	size	D	V	J	DNA	CDR3
15	NA	NA	TRBV11-2	TRBJ1-3	TGTGCCAGCAGCTCTGGGACGGACTCTGGAAACACCATATATTTT	CASSSGTDSGNTIYF
15	few	NA	TRBV4-1	TRBJ2-1	TGCGCCAGCAGCCAAGAAGGCAGCTCCTACAATGAGCAGTTCTTC	CASSQEGSSYNEQFF
13	few	NA	TRBV6-5	TRBJ2-2	TGTGCCAGCCCGGGGGCGAACACCGGGGAGCTGTTTTTT	CASPGANTGELFF
11	NA	TRBD2	TRBV27	TRBJ2-7	TGTGCCAGCGGGGGGGTGGAGGCGCAGTACTTC	CASGGVEAQYF
16	NA	NA	TRBV4-1	TRBJ2-3	TGCGCCAGTAGCCAAGATAAAGTCGGAGGGGGAGATACGCAGTATTTT	CASSQDKVGGGDTQYF
14	NA	NA	TRBV7-7	TRBJ2-5	TGTGCTAGCAGCTTTCCGGGACTGGGGGAGACCCAGTACTTC	CASSFPGLGETQYF
13	NA	TRBD1	TRBV7-6	TRBJ2-5	TGTGCCAGCACCCCAGGGGGTCAAGAGACCCAGTACTTC	CASTPGGQETQYF
12	many	NA	TRBV7-8	TRBJ2-2	TGTGCCAGCAGCTTAGAGATTTGGGAGCTGTTTTTT	CASSLEIWELFF
18	NA	NA	TRBV4-1	TRBJ1-1	TGCGCCAGCAGCCAGGGAGTTCTGGGGATACAGGCGGCCACTGAAGCTTTCTTT	CASSQGVLGIQAATEAFF
16	many	NA	TRBV7-6	TRBJ1-5	TGTGCCAGCAGCTTAGCACCGGGGGTGGAATATCAGCCCCAGCATTTT	CASSLAPGVEYQPQHF
15	few	NA	TRBV7-3	TRBJ1-5	TGTGCCAGCAGCCAAGGGGTGACTACCGATCAGCCCCAGCATTTT	CASSQGVTTDQPQHF
18	few	TRBD2	TRBV12-3/TRBV12-4	TRBJ2-2	TGTGCCAGCAGTTTTAGGACTAGCGGGGGGACGAACACCGGGGAGCTGTTTTTT	CASSFRTSGGTNTGELFF
13	NA	TRBD1	TRBV13	TRBJ2-7	TGTGCCAGCAGCCAATCAGGGGGAAACGAGCAGTACTTC	CASSQSGGNEQYF
16	many	TRBD2	TRBV12-3/TRBV12-4	TRBJ2-1	TGTGCCAGCAGTCCACCCCTAGCGGGGACCTACAATGAGCAGTTCTTC	CASSPPLAGTYNEQFF
15	NA	NA	TRBV6-6	TRBJ2-7	TGTGCCAGCTCTGATGGGCAGAACTACTCCTACGAGCAGTACTTC	CASSDGQNYSYEQYF
14	few	NA	TRBV27	TRBJ2-3	TGTGCCAGCAGTTTAATAGGCAGCTCAGATACGCAGTATTTT	CASSLIGSSDTQYF
16	NA	NA	TRBV2	TRBJ2-4	TGTGCCAGCAGTCCTCCCCGGGGCCAGGCCGTGGACATTCAGTACTTC	CASSPPRGQAVDIQYF
15	few	TRBD2	TRBV20-1	TRBJ2-1	TGCAGTGCTGAGAAGCGGGGGGATTCTCACGGTGAGCAGTTCTTC	CSAEKRGDSHGEQFF
14	few	NA	TRBV20-1	TRBJ1-1	TGCAGTGCTAGACATACAGGTCTTTTACCTGAAGCTTTCTTT	CSARHTGLLPEAFF
16	few	TRBD2	TRBV13	TRBJ2-1	TGTGCCAGCAGGGGGGGGATAGAGCGCGCATACAATGAGCAGTTCTTC	CASRGGIERAYNEQFF
16	NA	NA	TRBV20-1	TRBJ2-4	TGCAGTGCCCTACCTCGGGCTTTTGGGGCGAGAAACATTCAGTACTTC	CSALPRAFGARNIQYF
15	NA	NA	TRBV9	TRBJ2-5	TGTGCCAGCAGCGTAGGGGGTAGCCAACGGGAGACCCAGTACTTC	CASSVGGSQRETQYF
13	few	NA	TRBV5-6	TRBJ2-7	TGTGCCAGCAGCTTTGGAACCCGAGGGGAGCAGTACTTC	CASSFGTRGEQYF
14	NA	TRBD2	TRBV7-9	TRBJ2-5	TGTGCCACCCCTATTAGCGGGGCCGGGGAGACCCAGTACTTC	CATPISGAGETQYF
14	NA	NA	TRBV7-9	TRBJ1-1	TGTGCCAGCAGCGGCTTCCCGAGGGGAACTGAAGCTTTCTTT	CASSGFPRGTEAFF
14	NA	NA	TRBV7-9	TRBJ2-7	TGTGCCAGCAGCTCTAGGACGAGAATCTACGAGCAGTACTTC	CASSSRTRIYEQYF
18	NA	TRBD2	TRBV6-6	TRBJ2-5	TGTGCCAGCAGTTACCGACTAGCGGGGGCTAACAAGCAAGAGACCCAGTACTTC	CASSYRLAGANKQETQYF
15	NA	NA	TRBV7-8	TRBJ2-4	TGTGCCAGCAGCCCTCCGGCGGTAGCCAAAAACATTCAGTACTTC	CASSPPAVAKNIQYF
14	NA	NA	TRBV4-1	TRBJ1-1	TGCGCCAGCAGCCAAGATCCGCCGCAGGATGAAGCTTTCTTT	CASSQDPPQDEAFF
17	many	NA	TRBV7-2	TRBJ1-6	TGTGCCAGCAGCTTAAGAAAATTGAGCTCCTATAATTCACCCCTCCACTTT	CASSLRKLSSYNSPLHF
14	few	NA	TRBV2	TRBJ1-4	TGTGCCAGCACCCCGTGGCGGGGGTGGGAAAAACTGTTTTTT	CASTPWRGWEKLFF
15	NA	NA	TRBV3-1	TRBJ2-7	TGTGCCAGCAGCCAAGGGACAGTTTGGATCTACGAGCAGTACTTC	CASSQGTVWIYEQYF
17	few	TRBD2	TRBV7-6	TRBJ2-5	TGTGCCAGCAGCTCCTGGCTAGCGGGGGACCTCCAAGAGACCCAGTACTTC	CASSSWLAGDLQETQYF
15	NA	NA	TRBV7-2	TRBJ1-3	TGTGCCAGCAGCCCCAAAGCAGGGGCTGGAAACACCATATATTTT	CASSPKAGAGNTIYF
11	NA	NA	TRBV25-1	TRBJ2-1	TGTGCCGCCTCGGGCAGGAATGAGCAGTTCTTC	CAASGRNEQFF
13	NA	NA	TRBV19	TRBJ2-1	TGTGCCAGTAGTATCTATAGTGCCAATGAGCAGTTCTTC	CASSIYSANEQFF
15	NA	NA	TRBV6-1	TRBJ1-1	TGTGCCAGCACCTCGCCCGGGACAATGAACACTGAAGCTTTCTTT	CASTSPGTMNTEAFF
14	few	TRBD2	TRBV12-3/TRBV12-4	TRBJ2-3	TGTGCCAGCAACCTTAGCGGGGGAGCCGATACGCAGTATTTT	CASNLSGGADTQYF
15	many	NA	TRBV12-3/TRBV12-4	TRBJ1-1	TGTGCCAGCAGTTTAGTGGCCAGGAGAAGGCCAGTCGCTTTCTTT	CASSLVARRRPVAFF
15	many	TRBD2	TRBV7-8	TRBJ2-1	TGTGCCAGCGGGGCTAGCGGGGGGTCCTACAATGAGCAGTTCTTC	CASGASGGSYNEQFF
17	NA	TRBD1	TRBV7-9	TRBJ1-4	TGTGCCAGCAGCCCCCCCCTCGGAGACAGGGATAATGAAAAACTGTTTTTT	CASSPPLGDRDNEKLFF
13	few	NA	TRBV6-2/TRBV6-3	TRBJ1-1	TGTGCCAGCAGCAGGGGATCCGTCACTGAAGCTTTCTTT	CASSRGSVTEAFF
14	NA	NA	TRBV20-1	TRBJ2-1	TGCAGTGCTAGAGATAGTACTAGTCTGGGCGAGCAGTTCTTC	CSARDSTSLGEQFF
13	NA	NA	TRBV20-1	TRBJ1-2	TGCAGTGTTATTCCGGTAGCTATCTTTGGCTACACCTTC	CSVIPVAIFGYTF
14	few	NA	TRBV19	TRBJ1-1	TGTGCCAGTAGTCGGACAGTCATTAACACTGAAGCTTTCTTT	CASSRTVINTEAFF
14	NA	NA	TRBV7-4	TRBJ1-2	TGTGCCAGCAGCTTAGGCGGGACGGTCTATGGCTACACCTTC	CASSLGGTVYGYTF
17	NA	TRBD1	TRBV7-9	TRBJ1-1	TGTGCCAGCAGCTTAGGCTACCGACAGGGAGTAAACACTGAAGCTTTCTTT	CASSLGYRQGVNTEAFF
14	few	TRBD1	TRBV7-9	TRBJ1-2	TGTGCCAGCAGCCCCCGGGACAGGGGTGATGGCTACACCTTC	CASSPRDRGDGYTF
15	few	NA	TRBV10-2	TRBJ2-3	TGCGCCAGCAGTGAAAGGGCCCCAGCAGGTTGGACGCAGTATTTT	CASSERAPAGWTQYF
17	few	NA	TRBV7-2	TRBJ2-1	TGTGCCAGCGTATTTCTCGCCGCGGGTGGGGGGAACAATGAGCAGTTCTTC	CASVFLAAGGGNNEQFF
13	NA	NA	TRBV6-8	TRBJ2-5	TGTGCCAGCAGTTACTTTAGGGGAGAGACCCAGTACTTC	CASSYFRGETQYF
12	many	NA	TRBV7-2	TRBJ2-1	TGTGCCAGCAGCCCTAACCTACAGACACAGTTCTTC	CASSPNLQTQFF
15	NA	TRBD1	TRBV5-6	TRBJ2-5	TGTGCCAGCAGCAAACCTCGGACAGGACGAGAGACCCAGTACTTC	CASSKPRTGRETQYF
15	few	NA	TRBV27	TRBJ1-1	TGTGCCAGCAGTTTTAGGGGTGGTTCAGACACTGAAGCTTTCTTT	CASSFRGGSDTEAFF
12	NA	NA	TRBV12-5	TRBJ1-3	TGTGCTAGTGGACGTATTGGAAACACCATATATTTT	CASGRIGNTIYF
15	NA	NA	TRBV5-8	TRBJ2-5	TGTGCCAGCAGCAAGTTTGACAGCGTCCAAGAGACCCAGTACTTC	CASSKFDSVQETQYF
14	few	TRBD1	TRBV7-4	TRBJ1-1	TGTGCCAGCAGCTTAGGCAGGACAGGGGCTGAAGCTTTCTTT	CASSLGRTGAEAFF
14	few	NA	TRBV12-3/TRBV12-4	TRBJ2-5	TGTGCCAGCAGCAGGGGGGGGTCCCAAGAGACCCAGTACTTC	CASSRGGSQETQYF
15	NA	NA	TRBV27	TRBJ2-4	TGTGCCAGCAGTTTATCGCCGCTACGAGGTGACATTCAGTACTTC	CASSLSPLRGDIQYF